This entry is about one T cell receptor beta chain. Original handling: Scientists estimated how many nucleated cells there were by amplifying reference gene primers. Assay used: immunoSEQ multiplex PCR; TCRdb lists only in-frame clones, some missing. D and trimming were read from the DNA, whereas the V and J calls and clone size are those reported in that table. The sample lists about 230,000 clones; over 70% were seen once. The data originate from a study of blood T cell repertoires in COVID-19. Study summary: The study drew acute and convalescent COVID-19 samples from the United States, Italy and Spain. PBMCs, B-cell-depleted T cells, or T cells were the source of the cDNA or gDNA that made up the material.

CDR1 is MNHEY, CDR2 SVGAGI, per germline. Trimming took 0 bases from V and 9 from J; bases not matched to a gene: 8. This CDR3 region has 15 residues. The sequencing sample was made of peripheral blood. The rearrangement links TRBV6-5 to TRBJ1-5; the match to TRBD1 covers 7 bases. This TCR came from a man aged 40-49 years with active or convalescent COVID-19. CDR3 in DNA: TGTGCCAGCAGTTACTCGACTACAGGGGACGGGCCCCAGCATTTT. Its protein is CASSYSTTGDGPQHF.